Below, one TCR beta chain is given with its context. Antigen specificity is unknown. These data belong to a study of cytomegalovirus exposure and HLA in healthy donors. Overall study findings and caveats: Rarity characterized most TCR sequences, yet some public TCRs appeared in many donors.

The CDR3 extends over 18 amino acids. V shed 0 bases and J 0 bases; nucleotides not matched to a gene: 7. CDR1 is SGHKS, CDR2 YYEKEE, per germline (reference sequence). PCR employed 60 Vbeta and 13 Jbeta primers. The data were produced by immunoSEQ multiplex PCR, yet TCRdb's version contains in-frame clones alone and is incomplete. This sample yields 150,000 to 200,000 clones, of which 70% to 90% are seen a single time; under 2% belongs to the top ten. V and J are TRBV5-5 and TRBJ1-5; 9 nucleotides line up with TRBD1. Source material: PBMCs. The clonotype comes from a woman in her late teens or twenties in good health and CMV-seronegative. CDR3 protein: CASSLAPQGAGSNQPQHF. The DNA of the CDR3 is TGTGCCAGCAGCTTGGCCCCACAGGGGGCAGGTAGCAATCAGCCCCAGCATTTT.